The next 20 T cell receptor beta chains were all read from a single sample in a study of identical twins' blood T cells (dated by TCRdb to the early 2010s). Receptors were amplified or captured by 5' RACE. The reads were generated on an Illumina Genome Analyzer IIx. The public reads were quality trimmed at Q25 with fastp and then assembled into clones with MiXCR by TCRdb, keeping productive beta chains. Each record represents a unique CDR3 protein, reported with the most common genes and DNA among its rows. This sample comprises 300,000 to 450,000 distinct CDR3 sequences, approximately 30% of them detected only once. About 6.1% of the sample belongs to the ten largest clones. Material for sequencing was PBMCs. These receptor sequences come from a woman aged 18-50 years in good health.

At least ten counts were recorded for this clonotype. The chain combines TRBV29-1 with TRBJ2-4; D ambiguous. Trimming pared 1 base from V and 8 bases from J, leaving 9 bases between. Germline CDR1 and CDR2: SQVTM and ANQGSEA. The CDR3 is made up of 12 amino acids. CDR3 sequence reads: CSVEGGGDIQYF. As DNA, the CDR3 is TGCAGCGTTGAAGGTGGTGGTGACATTCAGTACTTC. The full variable domain, in which reference TRBV29-1 and TRBJ2-4 provide the parts outside the CDR3, is SAVISQKPSRDICQRGTSLTIQCQVDSQVTMMFWYRQQPGQSLTLIATANQGSEATYESGFVIDKFPISRPNLTFSTLTVSNMSPEDSSIYLCSVEGGGDIQYFGAGTRLSVL.

V and J are TRBV7-2 and TRBJ2-3; D possibly corresponds to TRBD2 (5 bases). Germline loops: CDR1 SGHTA, CDR2 FQGNSA. The CDR3 consists of 15 residues. Deletions cut 6 bases from V and 0 bases from J, with 13 bases between. Here the CDR3 reads CASRFSAASTDTQYF. The CDR3 DNA reads TGTGCCAGCAGATTTAGCGCTGCTAGCACAGATACGCAGTATTTT.

The chain combines TRBV5-1 with TRBJ2-7; D not certain. The V end lost 0 bases, the J end lost 7 bases, and 14 bases lay between the germline ends. The CDR3 consists of 14 residues. Germline loops: CDR1 SGHRS, CDR2 YFSETQ. The CDR3 bases are TGCGCCAGCAGCTTGGATGGTGGTAATCGGGAGCAGTACTTC. It yields the protein CASSLDGGNREQYF.

This clonotype was observed a few times. The J gene is TRBJ2-1, the V gene TRBV5-1; D is unresolved. V gave up 4 bases and J gave up 0 bases, with 17 bases separating them. From germline, CDR1 is SGHRS and CDR2 YFSETQ. The CDR3 runs 17 residues. CDR3 loop: CASSPTLQPPSYNEQFF. CDR3 nucleotides: TGCGCCAGCAGCCCCACCCTTCAACCGCCCTCCTACAATGAGCAGTTCTTC. Full variable domain (remainder filled in from reference TRBV5-1 and TRBJ2-1): KAGVTQTPRYLIKTRGQQVTLSCSPISGHRSVSWYQQTPGQGLQFLFEYFSETQRNKGNFPGRFSGRQFSNSRSEMNVSTLELGDSALYLCASSPTLQPPSYNEQFFGPGTRLTVL.

This clonotype showed up just a few times. This rearrangement joins TRBV12-5 to TRBJ1-1; possible D gene TRBD1, 5 bases. CDR3 length equals 13 residues. With 6 bases removed from V and 10 bases from J, the gap between germline ends came to 18 bases. CDR1 is LGHNT and CDR2 is FRNRAP in the germline V gene. CDR3 sequence (DNA): TGTGCTAGTGGACCGGGACTGATGGTTACAGCTTTCTTT. This encodes CASGPGLMVTAFF.

A few counts support this clonotype. The genes are TRBV4-3 and TRBJ1-6; D gene ambiguous. The V gene's germline CDR1 is LGHNA and CDR2 YSLEER. V was cut by 0 bases and J by 0 bases, with 9 bases left in between. CDR3 length equals 17 residues. CDR3 in amino acids: CASSQELDSSYNSPLHF. The DNA for the CDR3 is TGCGCCAGCAGCCAAGAGCTGGATAGCTCCTATAATTCACCCCTCCACTTT.

The chain combines TRBV11-2 with TRBJ1-2; D gene unclear. Germline loops: CDR1 SGHAT, CDR2 FQNNGV. The CDR3 contains 15 residues. The V and J ends lost 5 bases and 4 bases respectively, with 17 bases between them. The CDR3 loop is CASSHLLGLSYGYTF. CDR3 coding DNA: TGTGCCAGCAGCCACCTGCTGGGCCTCAGCTATGGCTACACCTTC.

In regard to this clonotype: One base away lies a much larger clone, so this may be a sequencing read error. V gene TRBV29-1 combines with J gene TRBJ1-5; no reliable D call. Per the germline V gene, CDR1 is SQVTM and CDR2 is ANQGSEA. The V end lost 6 bases, the J end lost 4 bases, and 10 bases lay between the germline ends. The CDR3 contains 12 residues. The CDR3 bases are TGCAGCGTGGTGCAGGAGAATCAGCCCCAGCATTTT. Protein: CSVVQENQPQHF.

This clonotype was seen only a few times. One end of the junction does not line up with germline, which may come from a read error. V usage is TRBV7-7 and J usage is TRBJ2-1, with a weak D call TRBD1 (6 bases). Germline V gene data show CDR1 as SSHAT and CDR2 as FNYEAQ (reference sequence). This CDR3 spans 14 amino acids. DNA for the CDR3: TGTGCTAGCAGCCCTACAGGGCGAGGGAATGAGCAGTTCTTC. Translating gives CASSPTGRGNEQFF.

V and J are TRBV11-2 and TRBJ2-1; unclear D gene. CDR1 and CDR2 (germline): SGHAT, FQNNGV. The germline V and J ends were trimmed by 1 base and 9 bases, with 13 bases remaining between them. The length of the CDR3 is 14 residues. The CDR3 spells CASSLGPLVGEQFF. DNA for the CDR3: TGTGCCAGCAGCTTAGGCCCCCTAGTGGGTGAGCAGTTCTTC. Based on the CDR3 plus reference TRBV11-2 and TRBJ2-1, the full variable domain is EAGVAQSPRYKIIEKRQSVAFWCNPISGHATLYWYQQILGQGPKLLIQFQNNGVVDDSQLPKDRFSAERLKGVDSTLKIQPAKLEDSAVYLCASSLGPLVGEQFFGPGTRLTVL.

V usage is TRBV12-3 or TRBV12-4 and J usage is TRBJ1-4; the D gene is possibly TRBD1 (6 bases). CDR3 length: 15 amino acids. Trimming pared 4 bases from V and 8 bases from J, leaving 17 bases between. Here the CDR3 reads CASSSRTGQGEKLFF. The CDR3 DNA reads as TGTGCCAGCAGTTCTCGGACTGGGCAGGGGGAAAAACTGTTTTTT.

This clonotype was recorded a few times. DNA for the CDR3: TGCAGTGCTAGAGATAGGGACTCCCATGCGGGGCAGTACTTC. Protein sequence: CSARDRDSHAGQYF. The chain couples TRBV20-1 to TRBJ2-7, with a tentative D call TRBD2 (6 bases). CDR3 length: 14 residues. Per germline, CDR1 DFQATT and CDR2 SNEGSKA (reference sequence). Between the trimmed V and J ends, which lost 0 bases and 9 bases, there was a span of 18 bases.

This clonotype was seen more than once but under ten times. CDR3 bases: TGTGCCAGCAGTGAAGACGACAGGGGGTACTACGAGCAGTACTTC. Its translation: CASSEDDRGYYEQYF. The rearrangement uses TRBV2 and TRBJ2-7, with 9 bases matching TRBD1. The CDR3 consists of 15 residues. Germline CDR1 reads SNHLY; CDR2 reads FYNNEI. V lost 1 base and J lost 3; bases outside the gene matches: 4.

This clonotype was recorded a few times. V usage is TRBV4-3 and J usage is TRBJ1-4; weak D call: TRBD1 (5 bases). Trimming cost V 1 base and J 7 bases, with 10 bases left between them. This CDR3 spans 14 amino acids. Germline V gene data show CDR1 as LGHNA and CDR2 as YSLEER. In DNA, the CDR3 is TGCGCCAGCAGCCAAGTGTCAGGGAGTGAAAAACTGTTTTTT. Translation gives CASSQVSGSEKLFF.

This sequence joins TRBV24-1 and TRBJ2-2; a possible D gene is TRBD1 (6 bases). The germline V and J ends were trimmed by 3 bases and 0 bases, with 7 bases remaining between them. CDR1 and CDR2 (germline): KGHDR, SFDVKD. The CDR3 is 15 amino acids. CDR3 region: CATSDRTANTGELFF. The CDR3 DNA is TGTGCCACCAGTGATCGGACAGCGAACACCGGGGAGCTGTTTTTT.

The table lists this clonotype with a few counts. J is TRBJ2-1 and V is TRBV5-4, with 8 nucleotides matching TRBD2. The trim removed 0 bases at V and 0 bases at J, leaving 2 bases unmatched. This CDR3 is 16 amino acids long. The germline gives CDR1 SGHNT, CDR2 YYREEE (reference sequence). The CDR3 loop reads CASSLGSGSSYNEQFF. In DNA form, the CDR3 reads TGTGCCAGCAGCTTGGGGAGCGGGAGCTCCTACAATGAGCAGTTCTTC.

The chain combines TRBV7-2 with TRBJ2-3; D is ambiguous. The CDR3 runs 13 residues. Trimming stripped 5 bases from V and 5 bases from J, with 11 bases between. Germline V CDR1 and CDR2: SGHTA, FQGNSA. CDR3 region: CASSTQTRDTQYF. Here the CDR3 DNA reads TGTGCCAGCAGCACACAAACCAGAGATACGCAGTATTTT.

The chain joins TRBV12-3 or TRBV12-4 to TRBJ1-2; unclear D gene. V was pared by 3 bases and J by 4 bases, with 9 bases between. The CDR3 contains 13 residues. In DNA form, the CDR3 reads TGTGCCAGCAGTTTTCGGGCTTCCTATGGCTACACCTTC. Translation gives CASSFRASYGYTF.

This clonotype appeared many times. This chain connects TRBV11-2 to TRBJ1-1, with 9 bases lining up with TRBD1. Germline V lookup: CDR1 SGHAT, CDR2 FQNNGV. The CDR3 is 14 amino acids. The V and J ends lost 3 bases and 4 bases, in that order; junction bases with no gene match: 3. The CDR3 bases are TGTGCCAGCAGCTTCGGACAGGGGTTCACTGAAGCTTTCTTT. Its translation is CASSFGQGFTEAFF.

This clonotype was observed a single time. The chain has TRBV7-8 and TRBJ2-3; D gene ambiguous. V was clipped by 5 bases and J by 5 bases, with 14 bases between them. The germline V gene encodes CDR1 SGHVS and CDR2 FQNEAQ. This CDR3 contains 14 residues. CDR3 DNA: TGTGCCAGCAGCCCTTTCCTCAAGGGAGATACGCAGTATTTT. Encoded protein: CASSPFLKGDTQYF.